This passage covers 5 T cell receptor beta chains from one sample sequenced in a study of shared clonotypes between healthy human individuals. Only in-frame clones appear in the TCRdb table, and some are missing; sequencing was by immunoSEQ multiplex PCR. In the table there are more than 850,000 clones, 75% to 80% of which are singletons. The specimen was memory CD4+ T cells from PBMCs. Subset indicated: CD45RA-negative fraction. The receptors derive from a man between 18 and 35 years old in good health. Some clones in this sample may be carry-over from other donors' samples.

The chain uses TRBV27 and TRBJ2-1; TRBD2 matches at 7 bases. The CDR3 has 16 residues. J was trimmed by 7 bases and V by 4 bases; bases with no gene match: 13. Germline-derived CDR1 and CDR2 are MNHEY and SMNVEV (reference sequence). The CDR3 sequence: CASSSPRLALLNEQFF. CDR3 nucleotides: TGTGCCAGCAGTTCTCCTCGACTAGCTCTTTTAAATGAGCAGTTCTTC.

V usage is TRBV4-3 and J usage is TRBJ2-3, with 7 bases fitting TRBD1. Unmatched junction bases numbered 2, after V lost 4 bases and J lost 1 base. The V gene's germline CDR1 is LGHNA and CDR2 YSLEER. The length of the CDR3 is 14 residues. CDR3 DNA sequence: TGCGCCAGCAGCCCCCAGGGGGGCACAGATACGCAGTATTTT. This translates into CASSPQGGTDTQYF.

This chain connects TRBV2 to TRBJ1-5; D might be TRBD1 (5 bases). V was shortened by 5 bases and J by 3 bases, with 14 bases between the two germline ends. The CDR3 extends over 15 amino acids. Germline V gene sequence: CDR1 SNHLY, CDR2 FYNNEI. This chain's CDR3 is CASSPRSGSNQPQHF. The CDR3, as DNA: TGTGCCAGCAGTCCACGGTCAGGGTCCAATCAGCCCCAGCATTTT.

This clone has more than one count but fewer than ten. J is TRBJ1-1 and V is TRBV5-4, with 10 nucleotides matching TRBD1. CDR3 size: 16 residues. Germline V gene lookup returns CDR1 SGHNT and CDR2 YYREEE (reference sequence). V was clipped by 1 base and J by 0 bases; unmatched bases: 3. The CDR3 protein is CASSLTGQGMNTEAFF. The CDR3 DNA is TGTGCCAGCAGCTTGACGGGACAGGGGATGAACACTGAAGCTTTCTTT. Full variable domain (missing parts from reference TRBV5-4 and TRBJ1-1): ETGVTQSPTHLIKTRGQQVTLRCSSQSGHNTVSWYQQALGQGPQFIFQYYREEENGRGNFPPRFSGLQFPNYSSELNVNALELDDSALYLCASSLTGQGMNTEAFFGQGTRLTVV.

The chain has TRBV18 and TRBJ1-2, with TRBD1 as a possible D gene (5 bases). This CDR3 has 14 residues. In germline, CDR1 is KGHSH, CDR2 LQKENI. Trimming took 3 bases from V and 0 from J, leaving 8 bases between them. CDR3 bases: TGTGCCAGCTCACCCGGGGCTACTAACTATGGCTACACCTTC. As protein: CASSPGATNYGYTF.